The entry below gives a single T cell receptor beta chain sequence along with its context. Method: immunoSEQ multiplex PCR; TCRdb's copy keeps in-frame clones and lacks some. The sample has about 440,000 clones, approximately 90% seen once. The data originate from a study of blood T cell repertoires in COVID-19. Trimming cost V 5 bases and J 5 bases, with 21 bases left between them. CDR3 length: 16 amino acids. Germline loops: CDR1 SGHDN, CDR2 FVKESK. The sequencing sample was made of peripheral blood. This clonotype was sampled from a woman under 40 with acute or convalescent COVID-19. V is TRBV14 and J is TRBJ2-5; the D gene is possibly TRBD1 (6 bases). CDR3 in amino acids: CASSVLSGALAETQYF. In DNA form, the CDR3 reads TGTGCCAGCAGCGTGCTTTCAGGGGCTCTTGCGGAGACCCAGTACTTC.